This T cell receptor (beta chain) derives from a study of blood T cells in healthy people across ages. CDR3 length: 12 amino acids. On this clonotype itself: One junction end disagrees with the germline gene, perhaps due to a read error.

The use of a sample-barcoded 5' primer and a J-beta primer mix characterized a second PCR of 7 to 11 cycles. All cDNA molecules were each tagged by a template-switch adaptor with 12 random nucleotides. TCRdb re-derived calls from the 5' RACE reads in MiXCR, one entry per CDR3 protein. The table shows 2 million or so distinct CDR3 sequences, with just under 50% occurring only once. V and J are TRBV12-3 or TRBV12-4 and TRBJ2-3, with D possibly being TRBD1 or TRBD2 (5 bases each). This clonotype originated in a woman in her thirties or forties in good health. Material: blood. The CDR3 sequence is CAIAEGPDTEYF. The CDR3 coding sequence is TGTGCCATCGCTGAGGGACCAGATACGGAGTATTTT.